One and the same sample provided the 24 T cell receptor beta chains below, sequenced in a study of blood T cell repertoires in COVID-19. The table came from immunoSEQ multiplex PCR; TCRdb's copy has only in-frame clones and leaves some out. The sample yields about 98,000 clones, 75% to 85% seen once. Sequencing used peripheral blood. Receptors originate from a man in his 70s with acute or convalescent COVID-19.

CDR3 sequence: CASSPQGVGYEQYF. CDR3 bases: TGCGCCAGCAGCCCCCAAGGGGTCGGGTACGAGCAGTACTTC. The chain uses TRBV5-1 and TRBJ2-7; tentative D call: TRBD1 (5 bases). The CDR3 runs to 14 residues. The V gene lost 4 bases and the J gene lost 4 bases, with 15 bases spanning the gap. CDR1 SGHRS and CDR2 YFSETQ come from the germline V gene.

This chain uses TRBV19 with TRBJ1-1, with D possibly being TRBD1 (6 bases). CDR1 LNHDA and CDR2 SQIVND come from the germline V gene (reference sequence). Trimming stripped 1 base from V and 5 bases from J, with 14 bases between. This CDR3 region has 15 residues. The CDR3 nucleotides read TGTGCCAGTAGTATAGGAGCAGGACAGAGGACTGAAGCTTTCTTT. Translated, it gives CASSIGAGQRTEAFF.

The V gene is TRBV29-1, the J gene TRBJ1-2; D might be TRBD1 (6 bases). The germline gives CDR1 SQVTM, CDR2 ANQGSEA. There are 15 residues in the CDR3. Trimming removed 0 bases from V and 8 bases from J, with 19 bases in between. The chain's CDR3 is CSVEEINRAVSGYTF. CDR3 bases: TGCAGCGTTGAAGAAATAAACAGGGCTGTGAGCGGCTACACCTTC.

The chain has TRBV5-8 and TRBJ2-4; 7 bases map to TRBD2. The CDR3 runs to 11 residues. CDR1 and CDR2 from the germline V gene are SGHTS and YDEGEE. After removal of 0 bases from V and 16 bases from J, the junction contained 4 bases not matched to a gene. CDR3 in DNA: TGTGCCAGCAGCTTGGTCGGGGGGAAATACTTC. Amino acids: CASSLVGGKYF.

CDR3 in amino acids: CAIDEEGATNSNQPQHF. DNA of the CDR3: TGTGCCATCGATGAGGAGGGGGCTACGAATAGCAATCAGCCCCAGCATTTT. The chain combines TRBV25-1 with TRBJ1-5; 7 nucleotides line up with TRBD1. The junction had 15 bases not matched to a gene; V was cut back by 10 bases and J by 0 bases. The V gene's germline CDR1 is MGHDK and CDR2 SYGVNS. This CDR3 contains 17 residues. The full variable domain, in which reference TRBV25-1 and TRBJ1-5 provide the parts outside the CDR3, is EADIYQTPRYLVIGTGKKITLECSQTMGHDKMYWYQQDPGMELHLIHYSYGVNSTEKGDLSSESTVSRIRTEHFPLTLESARPSHTSQYLCAIDEEGATNSNQPQHFGDGTRLSIL.

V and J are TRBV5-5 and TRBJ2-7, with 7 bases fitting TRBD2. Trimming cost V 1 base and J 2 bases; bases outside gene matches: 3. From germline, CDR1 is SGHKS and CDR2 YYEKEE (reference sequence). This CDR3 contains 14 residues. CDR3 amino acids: CASSLYLAAYEQYF. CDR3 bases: TGTGCCAGCAGCTTGTACCTAGCGGCCTACGAGCAGTACTTC.

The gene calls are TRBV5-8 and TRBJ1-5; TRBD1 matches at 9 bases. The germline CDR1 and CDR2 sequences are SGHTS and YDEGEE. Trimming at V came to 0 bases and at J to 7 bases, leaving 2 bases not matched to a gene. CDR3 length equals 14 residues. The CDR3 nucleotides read TGTGCCAGCAGCTTGGGAGGACAGGGGCAGCCCCAGCATTTT. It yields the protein CASSLGGQGQPQHF.

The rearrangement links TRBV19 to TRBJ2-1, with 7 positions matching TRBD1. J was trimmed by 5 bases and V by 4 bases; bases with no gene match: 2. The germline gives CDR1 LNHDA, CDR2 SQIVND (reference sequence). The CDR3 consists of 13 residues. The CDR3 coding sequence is TGTGCCAGTAGTAAAGACAGGGACAATGAGCAGTTCTTC. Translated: CASSKDRDNEQFF.

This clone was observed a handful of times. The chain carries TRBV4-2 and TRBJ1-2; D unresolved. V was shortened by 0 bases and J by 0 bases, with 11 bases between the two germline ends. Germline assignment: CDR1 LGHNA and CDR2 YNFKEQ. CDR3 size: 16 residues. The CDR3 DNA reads TGTGCCAGCAGCCAAGAAGCCGCTGTTACTAACTATGGCTACACCTTC. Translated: CASSQEAAVTNYGYTF.

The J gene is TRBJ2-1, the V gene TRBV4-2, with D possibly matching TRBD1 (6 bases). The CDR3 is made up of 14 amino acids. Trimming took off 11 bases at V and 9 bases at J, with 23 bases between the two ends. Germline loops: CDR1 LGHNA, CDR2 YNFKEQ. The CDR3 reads CASRPRDKESEQFF. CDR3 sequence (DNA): TGTGCCTCTCGCCCTAGGGACAAAGAGAGTGAGCAGTTCTTC.

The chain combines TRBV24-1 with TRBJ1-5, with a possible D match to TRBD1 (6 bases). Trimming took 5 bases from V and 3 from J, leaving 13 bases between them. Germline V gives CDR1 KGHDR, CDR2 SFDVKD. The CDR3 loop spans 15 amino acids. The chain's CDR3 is CATSALGGANQPQHF. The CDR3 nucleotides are TGTGCCACCAGTGCCCTGGGGGGGGCCAATCAGCCCCAGCATTTT.

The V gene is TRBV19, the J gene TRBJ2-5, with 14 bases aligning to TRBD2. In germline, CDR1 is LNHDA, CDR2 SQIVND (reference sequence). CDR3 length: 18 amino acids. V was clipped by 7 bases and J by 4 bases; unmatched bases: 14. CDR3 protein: CASTDRGLAGVSGETQYF. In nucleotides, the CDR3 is TGTGCCAGTACTGATAGGGGACTAGCGGGAGTATCGGGAGAGACCCAGTACTTC.

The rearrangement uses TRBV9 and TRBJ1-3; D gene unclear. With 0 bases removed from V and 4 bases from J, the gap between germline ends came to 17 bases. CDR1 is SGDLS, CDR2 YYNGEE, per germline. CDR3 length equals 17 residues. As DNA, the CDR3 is TGTGCCAGCAGCGTAGATCCCCCAGGTCCGGGGGGAAACACCATATATTTT. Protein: CASSVDPPGPGGNTIYF.

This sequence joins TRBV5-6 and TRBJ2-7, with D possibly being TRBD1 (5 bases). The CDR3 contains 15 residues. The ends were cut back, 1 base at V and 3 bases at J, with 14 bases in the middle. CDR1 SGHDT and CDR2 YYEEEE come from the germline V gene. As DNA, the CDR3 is TGTGCCAGCAGCTTGAGGACAAACCCCGACTACGAGCAGTACTTC. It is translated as CASSLRTNPDYEQYF.

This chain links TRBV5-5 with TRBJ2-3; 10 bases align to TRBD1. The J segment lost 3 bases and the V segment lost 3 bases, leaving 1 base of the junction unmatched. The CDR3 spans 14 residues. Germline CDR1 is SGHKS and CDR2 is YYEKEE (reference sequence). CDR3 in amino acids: CASSWGQGTDTQYF. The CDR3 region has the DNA TGTGCCAGCAGCTGGGGACAGGGGACAGATACGCAGTATTTT.

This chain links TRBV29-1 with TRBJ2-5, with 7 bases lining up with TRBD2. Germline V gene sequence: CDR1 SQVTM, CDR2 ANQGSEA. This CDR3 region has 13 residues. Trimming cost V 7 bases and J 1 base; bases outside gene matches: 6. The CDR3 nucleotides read TGCAGCGCTGGGGGACTACCCCAAGAGACCCAGTACTTC. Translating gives CSAGGLPQETQYF.

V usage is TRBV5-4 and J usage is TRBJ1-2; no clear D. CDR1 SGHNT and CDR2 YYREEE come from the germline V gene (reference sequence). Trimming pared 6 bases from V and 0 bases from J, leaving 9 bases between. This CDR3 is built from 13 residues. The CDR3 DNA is TGTGCCAGCACCGTCGCGGCTAACTATGGCTACACCTTC. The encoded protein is CASTVAANYGYTF.

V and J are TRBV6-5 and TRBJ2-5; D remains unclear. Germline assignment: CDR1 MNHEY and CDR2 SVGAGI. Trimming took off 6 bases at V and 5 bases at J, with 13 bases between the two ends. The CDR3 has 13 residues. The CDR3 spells CASSQDWMETQYF. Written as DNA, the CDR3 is TGTGCCAGCAGCCAAGACTGGATGGAGACCCAGTACTTC.

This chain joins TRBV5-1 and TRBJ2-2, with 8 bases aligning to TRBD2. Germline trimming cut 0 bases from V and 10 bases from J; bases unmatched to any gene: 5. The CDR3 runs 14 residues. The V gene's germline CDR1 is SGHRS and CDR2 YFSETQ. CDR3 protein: CASSLELAAEELFF. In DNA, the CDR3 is TGCGCCAGCAGCTTGGAACTAGCGGCGGAGGAGCTGTTTTTT. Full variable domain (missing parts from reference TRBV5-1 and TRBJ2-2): KAGVTQTPRYLIKTRGQQVTLSCSPISGHRSVSWYQQTPGQGLQFLFEYFSETQRNKGNFPGRFSGRQFSNSRSEMNVSTLELGDSALYLCASSLELAAEELFFGEGSRLTVL.

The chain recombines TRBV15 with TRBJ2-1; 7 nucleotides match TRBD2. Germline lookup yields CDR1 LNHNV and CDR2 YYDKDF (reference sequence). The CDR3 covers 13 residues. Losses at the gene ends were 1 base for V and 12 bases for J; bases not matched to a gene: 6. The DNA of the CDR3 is TGTGCCACCAGCAGAGTGGCGGGAGACACGCAGTTCTTC. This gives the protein CATSRVAGDTQFF.

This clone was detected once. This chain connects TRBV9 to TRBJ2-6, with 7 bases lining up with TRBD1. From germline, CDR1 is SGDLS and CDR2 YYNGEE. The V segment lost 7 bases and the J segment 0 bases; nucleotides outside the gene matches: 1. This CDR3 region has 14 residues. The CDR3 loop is CASGTASGANVLTF. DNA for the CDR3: TGTGCCAGCGGGACAGCCTCTGGGGCCAACGTCCTGACTTTC.

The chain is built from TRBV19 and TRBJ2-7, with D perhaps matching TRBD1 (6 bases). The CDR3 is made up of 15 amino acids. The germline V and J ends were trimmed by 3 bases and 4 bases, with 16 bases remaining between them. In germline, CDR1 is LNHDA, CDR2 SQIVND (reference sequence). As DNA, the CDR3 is TGTGCCAGTAGTATCGCGATTGGACAGATTTACGAGCAGTACTTC. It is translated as CASSIAIGQIYEQYF.

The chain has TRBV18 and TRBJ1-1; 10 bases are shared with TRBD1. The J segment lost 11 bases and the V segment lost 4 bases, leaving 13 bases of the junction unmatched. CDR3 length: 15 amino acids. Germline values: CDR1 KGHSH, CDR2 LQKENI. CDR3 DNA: TGTGCCAGCTCACTCCCCCTGAGGGGACAGGGGAGGGCTTTCTTT. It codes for CASSLPLRGQGRAFF.

DNA of the CDR3: TGTGCCATCAGTGAATCTTCCGGACAGGGGGCGAGTGATACGCAGTATTTT. Translation gives CAISESSGQGASDTQYF. The chain uses TRBV10-3 and TRBJ2-3; 11 bases map to TRBD1. CDR3 length equals 17 residues. Germline CDR1 and CDR2: ENHRY and SYGVKD. V shed 3 bases and J 6 bases; nucleotides not matched to a gene: 11.